One sample yielded the 5 T cell receptor beta chains listed below, sequenced in a study of blood T cell repertoires in COVID-19. Profiling relied on immunoSEQ multiplex PCR, and the TCRdb table lists in-frame clones only, not all of them. This sample carries about 220,000 clones, 84% of them seen once, and the ten largest clones take 6.8%. The specimen was PBMCs or T cells enriched from blood (not recorded which). These receptors all stem from a woman aged 40 to 50 who had recovered from COVID-19.

The V and J genes are TRBV7-9 and TRBJ2-1; D ambiguous. CDR3 length equals 14 residues. Trimming removed 6 bases at V and 0 bases at J, with 9 bases between. Looked up from germline, CDR1 is SEHNR and CDR2 is FQNEAQ (reference sequence). The CDR3 DNA is TGTGCCAGCAGTAAGGCTAGCTCCTACAATGAGCAGTTCTTC. Translated, it gives CASSKASSYNEQFF.

The V gene is TRBV9, the J gene TRBJ1-1; 8 nucleotides line up with TRBD1. The junction had 9 bases not matched to a gene; V was cut back by 0 bases and J by 2 bases. The CDR3 has 17 amino acids. The germline V gene encodes CDR1 SGDLS and CDR2 YYNGEE. The CDR3 DNA sequence: TGTGCCAGCAGCGTAGCGCATAAGACAGGGGCAAACACTGAAGCTTTCTTT. It encodes CASSVAHKTGANTEAFF.

The gene calls are TRBV2 and TRBJ2-5; 8 nucleotides agree with TRBD2. The CDR3 loop spans 15 amino acids. Germline V gene lookup returns CDR1 SNHLY and CDR2 FYNNEI. V trimming: 2 bases; J trimming: 1 base; junction bases outside the gene matches: 3. As DNA, the CDR3 is TGTGCCAGCAGTGAAAGCGGGGGAGGCCAAGAGACCCAGTACTTC. Protein product: CASSESGGGQETQYF.

V is TRBV12-1 and J is TRBJ2-7; the table's D call of TRBD1 was not tested on the DNA. TRBV12-1 is a pseudogene segment. The CDR3 length is 14 residues. Here the CDR3 reads CASNITGQGREQYV. For the CDR3, the DNA is TGTGCCAGCAACATAACAGGACAGGGTAGGGAGCAGTACGTC.

V is TRBV7-9 and J is TRBJ1-6; D gene unclear. This CDR3 is built from 14 residues. Germline CDR1 is SEHNR and CDR2 is FQNEAQ (reference sequence). V dropped 5 bases and J dropped 10 bases, with 15 bases sitting between them. In DNA form, the CDR3 reads TGTGCCAGCAGCCCGACTTCTATCGCCTCACCCCTCCACTTT. As protein: CASSPTSIASPLHF.